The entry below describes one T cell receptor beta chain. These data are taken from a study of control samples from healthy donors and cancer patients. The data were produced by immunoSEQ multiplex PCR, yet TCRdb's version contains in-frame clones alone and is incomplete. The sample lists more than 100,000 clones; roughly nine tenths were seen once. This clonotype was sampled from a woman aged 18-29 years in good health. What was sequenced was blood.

The CDR3 sequence: CASSKEIKPRREQYF. The CDR3 region has the DNA TGTGCCAGCAGCAAAGAAATTAAACCCCGCCGGGAGCAGTACTTC. The chain couples TRBV21-1 to TRBJ2-7; TRBD2, the table's D call, lacks a check against the DNA. TRBV21-1 is labeled a pseudogene. This CDR3 contains 15 residues.